The 2 T cell receptor beta chains reported below all come from one sample, sequenced in a study of blood T cell repertoires in COVID-19. Generated by immunoSEQ multiplex PCR, the TCRdb table keeps only in-frame clones and is missing some. The table has roughly 250,000 clones, roughly 80% seen once. The sequenced sample consisted of peripheral blood. The receptors were gathered from a person in their 70s with COVID-19, enrolled during active disease.

The genes are TRBV3-1 (or the pseudogene TRBV3-2) and TRBJ2-5; 9 bases map to TRBD2. There are 17 residues in the CDR3. After removal of 0 bases from V and 2 bases from J, the junction contained 7 bases not matched to a gene. Germline V gene sequence: CDR1 LGHDT, CDR2 YNNKEL (reference sequence). The CDR3 nucleotides read TGTGCCAGCAGCCAAGATCGGCTAGCGGGGATACAAGAGACCCAGTACTTC. It translates to CASSQDRLAGIQETQYF.

This clone was counted once. The chain couples TRBV4-3 to TRBJ2-7; 10 bases agree with TRBD2. The length of the CDR3 is 18 residues. J gave up 4 bases and V 0 bases, and 12 bases lay outside the gene matches. Germline CDR1 reads LGHNA; CDR2 reads YSLEER. The CDR3, as DNA: TGCGCCAGCAGCCAAGATACCCTTTTTAGCGGGAGGCCTTACGAGCAGTACTTC. This sequence encodes CASSQDTLFSGRPYEQYF.